The 3 T cell receptor beta chains presented below share a single source sample, sequenced in a study of long-term antiretroviral therapy in people with HIV. The authors ran the immunoSEQ assay, v3.0, at survey level. Here immunoSEQ multiplex PCR was the method, and the copy in TCRdb shows in-frame clones only, minus some. The repertoire holds more than 11,000 clones, 77% seen once, with about a fifth in the top ten. The material sequenced was unsorted PBMCs, taken 1.3 years before starting antiretroviral therapy. The receptors were gathered from a man aged 35-49 years with HIV.

The count of this clone is one. The rearrangement joins TRBV7-9 to TRBJ2-5, with 9 bases fitting TRBD2. Losses at the gene ends were 5 bases for V and 4 bases for J; bases not matched to a gene: 14. This CDR3 is 17 amino acids long. CDR1 and CDR2 from the germline V gene are SEHNR and FQNEAQ (reference sequence). This CDR3 reads CASSQRGRGGLVETQYF. The CDR3 region has the DNA TGTGCCAGCAGCCAGAGGGGGCGGGGGGGCCTCGTAGAGACCCAGTACTTC.

DNA for the CDR3: TGTGCCAGCAGCTTAGCTGGACAGGGTTCACCCCTCCACTTT. It codes for CASSLAGQGSPLHF. The gene calls are TRBV7-8 and TRBJ1-6; 8 nucleotides align to TRBD1. Trimming removed 0 bases from V and 9 bases from J; junction bases left unmatched: 1. This CDR3 has 14 amino acids. CDR1 SGHVS and CDR2 FQNEAQ come from the germline V gene.

The J gene is TRBJ2-2, the V gene TRBV7-9; D is unresolved. Germline lookup yields CDR1 SEHNR and CDR2 FQNEAQ (reference sequence). The CDR3 covers 15 residues. The germline V and J ends were trimmed by 4 bases and 1 base, with 10 bases remaining between them. The chain's CDR3 is CASSSTGENTGELFF. CDR3 bases: TGTGCCAGCAGCTCGACTGGAGAGAACACCGGGGAGCTGTTTTTT.